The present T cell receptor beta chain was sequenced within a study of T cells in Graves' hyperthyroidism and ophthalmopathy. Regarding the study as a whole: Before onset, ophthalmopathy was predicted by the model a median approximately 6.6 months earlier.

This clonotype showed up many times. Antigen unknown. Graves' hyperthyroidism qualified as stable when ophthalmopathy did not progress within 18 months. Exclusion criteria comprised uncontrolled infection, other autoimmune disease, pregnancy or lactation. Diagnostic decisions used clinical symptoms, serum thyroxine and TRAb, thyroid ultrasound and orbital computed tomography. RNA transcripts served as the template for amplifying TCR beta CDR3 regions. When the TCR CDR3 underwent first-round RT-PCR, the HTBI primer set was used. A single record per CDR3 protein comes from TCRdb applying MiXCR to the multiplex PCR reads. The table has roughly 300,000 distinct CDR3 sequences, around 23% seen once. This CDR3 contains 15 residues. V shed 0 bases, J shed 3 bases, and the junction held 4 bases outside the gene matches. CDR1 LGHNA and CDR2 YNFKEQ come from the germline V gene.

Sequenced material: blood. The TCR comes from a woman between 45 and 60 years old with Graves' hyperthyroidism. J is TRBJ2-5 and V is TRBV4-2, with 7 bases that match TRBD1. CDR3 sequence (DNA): TGTGCCAGCAGCCAAGAGAGGGGGCACAAAGAGACCCAGTACTTC. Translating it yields CASSQERGHKETQYF.